Listed here are 11 T cell receptor beta chains from one sample, sequenced in a study of blood T cell repertoires in COVID-19. Repertoires were generated with immunoSEQ multiplex PCR, while TCRdb's copy carries only in-frame clones and drops some. Of a few hundred thousand clones listed, roughly 88% are singletons. The material sequenced was peripheral blood. These TCRs come from a woman aged 30 to 39 who had recovered from COVID-19.

The chain couples TRBV27 to TRBJ2-5, with a weak D call TRBD1 (5 bases). Trimming removed 11 bases from V and 0 bases from J, with 13 bases in between. CDR3 length: 13 residues. Germline V lookup: CDR1 MNHEY, CDR2 SMNVEV (reference sequence). This CDR3 is CAVRQLYQETQYF. The CDR3 DNA is TGTGCCGTTCGACAGCTTTACCAAGAGACCCAGTACTTC.

The V gene is TRBV6-4, the J gene TRBJ1-2, with 7 bases identical to TRBD1. CDR1 and CDR2 (germline): MRHNA, SNTAGT. This CDR3 has 13 residues. The ends lost 7 bases at V and 7 bases at J; junction bases unmatched: 9. CDR3 residues: CASTGQAGGGYTF. CDR3 DNA: TGTGCCAGCACCGGACAGGCTGGCGGTGGCTACACCTTC.

The chain links TRBV5-1 to TRBJ2-7; D is undetermined. V shed 0 bases and J shed 3 bases, with 13 bases lying between them. The length of the CDR3 is 15 residues. The germline CDR1 and CDR2 sequences are SGHRS and YFSETQ. The CDR3 DNA sequence: TGCGCCAGCAGCTTGGAGTCGGGTGGCTTCTACGAGCAGTACTTC. Translated, it gives CASSLESGGFYEQYF.

The V gene is TRBV2, the J gene TRBJ2-1, with a weak D call TRBD1 (6 bases). The CDR3 loop spans 15 amino acids. The ends were cut back, 3 bases at V and 6 bases at J, with 15 bases in the middle. Germline V gives CDR1 SNHLY, CDR2 FYNNEI. The CDR3 DNA reads as TGTGCCAGCAGTGAGCAGGGGCCCTTATCCAATGAGCAGTTCTTC. It encodes CASSEQGPLSNEQFF.

This clone was seen more than once but under ten times. The CDR3 region has the DNA TGTGCCACCAGCAGGGATATGCGGGCCACTGAAGCTTTCTTT. Protein sequence: CATSRDMRATEAFF. The rearrangement uses TRBV15 and TRBJ1-1; unclear D gene. Trimming took off 3 bases at V and 4 bases at J, with 12 bases between the two ends. This CDR3 has 14 amino acids. The germline V gene has CDR1 LNHNV and CDR2 YYDKDF (reference sequence).

The rearrangement joins TRBV10-3 to TRBJ2-2, with D possibly matching TRBD1 (6 bases). Germline V lookup: CDR1 ENHRY, CDR2 SYGVKD. The CDR3 runs to 14 residues. V was pared by 6 bases and J by 1 base, with 9 bases between. Here the CDR3 DNA reads TGTGCCATCAGCGAGACAGGGAACACCGGGGAGCTGTTTTTT. Its protein product is CAISETGNTGELFF.

The chain combines TRBV7-9 with TRBJ2-3, with 7 nucleotides matching TRBD2. J gave up 6 bases and V 8 bases, and 5 bases lay outside the gene matches. The CDR3 totals 12 residues. CDR1 and CDR2 from the germline V gene are SEHNR and FQNEAQ (reference sequence). CDR3 residues: CASALGGDTQYF. CDR3 nucleotide sequence: TGTGCCAGCGCCTTGGGAGGGGATACGCAGTATTTT.

The genes are TRBV6-5 and TRBJ1-6, with 11 nucleotides matching TRBD1. The V gene's germline CDR1 is MNHEY and CDR2 SVGAGI. J lost 9 bases, V lost 6 bases, and 4 bases had no gene match. This CDR3 spans 14 amino acids. The CDR3 region is CASSWDRGGSPLHF. In nucleotides, the CDR3 is TGTGCCAGCAGCTGGGACAGGGGGGGTTCACCCCTCCACTTT.

The V call is TRBV28, the J call TRBJ1-2, with TRBD1 identical over 9 bases. The germline V gene has CDR1 MDHEN and CDR2 SYDVKM. CDR3 length: 14 residues. J was trimmed by 6 bases and V by 6 bases; bases with no gene match: 8. The CDR3 region has the DNA TGTGCCAGCAGAGGGACAGGGACGCACCATGGCTACACCTTC. Residues: CASRGTGTHHGYTF.

The rearrangement joins TRBV7-8 to TRBJ1-1; TRBD1 might be the D (6 bases). With 5 bases removed from V and 4 bases from J, the gap between germline ends came to 11 bases. Germline V gene sequence: CDR1 SGHVS, CDR2 FQNEAQ. The CDR3 is 13 residues long. The chain's CDR3 is CASSNFRGTEAFF. CDR3 nucleotide sequence: TGTGCCAGCAGCAACTTCAGGGGCACTGAAGCTTTCTTT.

The chain is built from TRBV9 and TRBJ2-7; D is possibly TRBD2 (5 bases). CDR3 length: 16 amino acids. Germline CDR1 SGDLS, CDR2 YYNGEE. Deletions cut 4 bases from V and 0 bases from J, with 17 bases between. The CDR3 DNA sequence: TGTGCCAGCAGCCCCTCCCCAGCTCGGGGCTCCTACGAGCAGTACTTC. Translation gives CASSPSPARGSYEQYF.